The T cell receptor beta chain described here comes from a study of cytomegalovirus exposure and HLA in healthy donors. The method was immunoSEQ multiplex PCR; TCRdb's version includes in-frame clones alone and lacks a portion of them. The profile shows about 250,000 clones, about 90% of them singletons. This clone was counted once. V was shortened by 4 bases and J by 1 base, with 13 bases between the two germline ends. The CDR3 loop spans 15 amino acids. Germline V gene data show CDR1 as KGHSH and CDR2 as LQKENI. Sequenced material: PBMCs. The chain carries TRBV18 and TRBJ1-1, with D hard to call. The receptor was isolated from a man between 18 and 35 years old in good health and CMV-seropositive. DNA for the CDR3: TGTGCCAGCTCACTCTCAGGACGTTGGAACACTGAAGCTTTCTTT. Translation: CASSLSGRWNTEAFF.